Listed below are T cell receptor beta chains from one sample, sequenced in a study of shared clonotypes between healthy human individuals. Libraries were prepared by immunoSEQ multiplex PCR; TCRdb keeps only in-frame clonotypes and omits some of them. This table has 850,000 to 1,200,000 clones, roughly 80% appearing once. Sequencing used memory CD4+ T cells sorted from blood. Every receptor here comes from a man aged 18 to 30 in good health. CDR3s include the opening cysteine and the closing phenylalanine or tryptophan. The D gene is left open where the match is weak. Size is stated for part of the rows, as once, few or many counts, or as a class when the clone is expanded.

15 | - | TRBJ2-3 | TRBD1 | TRBV19 | CASRPTGQGADTQYF | TGTGCCAGTAGACCGACGGGACAGGGGGCAGATACGCAGTATTTT
13 | - | TRBJ1-6 | - | TRBV19 | CASKDLPNSPLHF | TGTGCCAGTAAGGACCTTCCAAATTCACCCCTCCACTTT
15 | - | TRBJ2-1 | - | TRBV11-2 | CASSLTGTGYNEQFF | TGTGCCAGCAGCCTAACCGGGACTGGCTACAATGAGCAGTTCTTC
13 | - | TRBJ1-6 | - | TRBV5-4 | CASSNDRISPLHF | TGTGCCAGCAGCAACGACAGGATTTCACCCCTCCACTTT
16 | many | TRBJ2-1 | - | TRBV9 | CASSVAQDSHYNEQFF | TGTGCCAGCAGCGTAGCGCAGGACTCACACTACAATGAGCAGTTCTTC
16 | - | TRBJ2-1 | TRBD2 | TRBV4-2 | CASSQDRAGGYNEQFF | TGTGCCAGCAGCCAAGATCGGGCGGGGGGCTACAATGAGCAGTTCTTC
13 | few | TRBJ2-1 | - | TRBV28 | CASSLSGYNEQFF | TGTGCCAGCAGTTTAAGTGGATACAATGAGCAGTTCTTC
13 | - | TRBJ2-7 | - | TRBV7-2 | CASSLGVSYEQYF | TGTGCCAGCAGCTTGGGGGTATCCTACGAGCAGTACTTC
13 | - | TRBJ1-2 | - | TRBV19 | CASSISLGSGYTF | TGTGCCAGTAGTATAAGTTTGGGCTCGGGCTACACCTTC
11 | - | TRBJ2-2 | - | TRBV18 | CASSLSGELFF | TGTGCCAGCTCGCTTTCCGGGGAGCTGTTTTTT
14 | few | TRBJ2-3 | - | TRBV12-5 | CASGFVGSTDTQYF | TGTGCTAGTGGTTTCGTGGGGAGCACAGATACGCAGTATTTT
14 | few | TRBJ1-1 | TRBD1 | TRBV28 | CASRPPTGGSEAFF | TGTGCCAGCAGACCACCAACAGGGGGGTCTGAAGCTTTCTTT
15 | - | TRBJ1-4 | TRBD1 | TRBV7-8 | CASSPGQVTNEKLFF | TGTGCCAGCAGCCCTGGACAGGTGACTAATGAAAAACTGTTTTTT
14 | - | TRBJ1-4 | TRBD1 | TRBV4-1 | CASSWDRTNEKLFF | TGCGCCAGCAGCTGGGACAGAACTAATGAAAAACTGTTTTTT
14 | few | TRBJ2-7 | TRBD1 | TRBV5-1 | CASSLEADRGEQYF | TGCGCCAGCAGCTTGGAGGCCGACAGGGGCGAGCAGTACTTC
15 | - | TRBJ2-7 | - | TRBV30 | CALRGPGLVSYEQYF | TGTGCCCTGAGGGGTCCAGGACTCGTCTCCTACGAGCAGTACTTC
14 | - | TRBJ2-7 | - | TRBV5-6 | CASSFVTTSYEQYF | TGTGCCAGCAGCTTCGTGACAACGTCGTACGAGCAGTACTTC
17 | - | TRBJ2-3 | - | TRBV29-1 | CSVEDPRDQAYTDTQYF | TGCAGCGTTGAAGATCCACGCGACCAGGCCTACACAGATACGCAGTATTTT
16 | - | TRBJ1-1 | TRBD1 | TRBV23-1 | CASSRGRPDREDGAFF | TGCGCCAGCAGTCGGGGCCGACCGGACAGGGAGGATGGAGCTTTCTTT
14 | - | TRBJ1-1 | - | TRBV6-5 | CASSRGAVSTEAFF | TGTGCCAGCAGTCGGGGCGCAGTGAGCACTGAAGCTTTCTTT
16 | - | TRBJ2-7 | TRBD2 | TRBV4-3 | CASSREAGGLSYEQYF | TGCGCCAGCAGCCGAGAAGCGGGAGGCCTCTCCTACGAGCAGTACTTC
14 | many | TRBJ1-6 | TRBD1 | TRBV10-2 | CASSNGQGQSPLHF | TGCGCCAGCAGTAACGGACAGGGGCAATCACCCCTCCACTTT
13 | few | TRBJ2-7 | - | TRBV21-1 | CASVGGLRYEQYF | TGTGCCAGCGTCGGGGGGTTAAGATACGAGCAGTACTTC
13 | - | TRBJ1-2 | - | TRBV7-3 | CASSPDRNYGYTF | TGTGCCAGCAGCCCTGACAGGAACTATGGCTACACCTTC
12 | - | TRBJ2-3 | - | TRBV28 | CASSLYRDTQYF | TGTGCCAGCAGTTTATACCGGGATACGCAGTATTTT
13 | - | TRBJ1-2 | - | TRBV30 | CAWTAGGGDGYTF | TGTGCCTGGACGGCCGGGGGGGGAGATGGCTACACCTTC
16 | few | TRBJ1-4 | - | TRBV4-3 | CASSRGLVGTNEKLFF | TGCGCCAGCAGCCGAGGATTGGTGGGAACTAATGAAAAACTGTTTTTT
23 | - | TRBJ2-3 | TRBD2 | TRBV18 | CASSQRPVRPGLAGTNPTDTQYF | TGTGCCAGCTCACAGAGACCAGTCCGGCCGGGACTAGCGGGAACAAATCCCACAGATACGCAGTATTTT
13 | - | TRBJ1-2 | - | TRBV10-3 | CAISGGGSGGYTF | TGTGCCATCAGTGGTGGGGGGTCGGGAGGCTACACCTTC
16 | - | TRBJ2-5 | - | TRBV19 | CASSIDGVWGQETQYF | TGTGCCAGTAGTATAGATGGGGTTTGGGGGCAAGAGACCCAGTACTTC
14 | - | TRBJ2-3 | - | TRBV5-1 | CASSLGQLTDTQYF | TGCGCCAGCAGCTTGGGTCAGCTCACAGATACGCAGTATTTT
12 | - | TRBJ2-3 | - | TRBV1 | CTSSQDSLTQYF | TGCACCAGCAGCCAAGATAGTCTTACGCAGTATTTT